In this sample, the clone carrying this T cell receptor (beta chain) turned up a few times. Antigen: not known. The sample comes from a study of beta chain features in type 1 diabetes. Study overall: Analysis included under 120,000,000 sorted cells drawn from all samples.

Expressed TCRB transcripts were sequenced, since all the RNA that had been isolated was reverse transcribed. There were 3.5 million to 4.5 million reads on average in the naive, central memory and regulatory T cell samples. Here immunoSEQ multiplex PCR was the method, and the copy in TCRdb shows in-frame clones only, minus some. This table holds a few hundred thousand clones, about 12% found once. Overall study findings and caveats: Patients' naive, central memory and regulatory TCRB repertoires appeared more alike than those of healthy donors.

V was clipped by 5 bases and J by 5 bases; unmatched bases: 9. The CDR3 has 15 residues. Germline assignment: CDR1 SGHVS and CDR2 FNYEAQ. The chain uses TRBV7-6 and TRBJ2-3, with 8 bases that match TRBD1. The clonotype comes from a man aged 18 to 30 in good health. Source material: naive CD4+ T cells from blood. The CDR3 here is CASSELQGVGDTQYF. The CDR3 DNA reads as TGTGCCAGCAGCGAATTACAGGGGGTAGGAGATACGCAGTATTTT.